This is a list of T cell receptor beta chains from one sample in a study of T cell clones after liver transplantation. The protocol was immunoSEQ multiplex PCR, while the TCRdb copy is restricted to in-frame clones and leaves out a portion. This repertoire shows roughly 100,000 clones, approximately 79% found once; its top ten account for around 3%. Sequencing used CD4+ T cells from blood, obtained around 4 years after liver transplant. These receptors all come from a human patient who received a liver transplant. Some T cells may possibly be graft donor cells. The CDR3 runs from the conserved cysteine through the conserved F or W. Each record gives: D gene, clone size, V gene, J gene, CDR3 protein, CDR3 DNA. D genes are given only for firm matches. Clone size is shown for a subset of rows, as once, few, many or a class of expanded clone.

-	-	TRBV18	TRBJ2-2	CASSPATTNTGELFF	TGTGCCAGCTCACCGGCTACGACGAACACCGGGGAGCTGTTTTTT
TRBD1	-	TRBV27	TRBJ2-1	CASSLRTGFNEQFF	TGTGCCAGCAGTCTCCGGACAGGGTTCAATGAGCAGTTCTTC
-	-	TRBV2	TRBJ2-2	CASSVERELFF	TGTGCCAGCAGTGTTGAGAGGGAGCTGTTTTTT
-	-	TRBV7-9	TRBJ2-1	CASSLAGGAYNEQFF	TGTGCCAGCAGCTTAGCTGGGGGCGCCTACAATGAGCAGTTCTTC
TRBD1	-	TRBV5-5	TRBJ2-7	CASSLQGFGSVEQYF	TGTGCCAGCAGCTTACAGGGGTTTGGCTCGGTCGAGCAGTACTTC
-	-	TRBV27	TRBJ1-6	CASSPRGVANSPLHF	TGTGCCAGCAGCCCCAGAGGGGTAGCTAATTCACCCCTCCACTTT
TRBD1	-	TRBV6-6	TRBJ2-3	CASSSLGGDTQYF	TGTGCCAGCAGCAGTTTAGGGGGCGATACGCAGTATTTT
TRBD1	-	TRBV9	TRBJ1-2	CASSLIGQGDGYTF	TGTGCCAGCAGCCTAATTGGACAGGGTGATGGCTACACCTTC
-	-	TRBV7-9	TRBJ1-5	CASSLVAEISNQPQHF	TGTGCCAGCAGCTTGGTGGCGGAAATTAGCAATCAGCCCCAGCATTTT
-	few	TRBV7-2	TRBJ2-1	CASSPQAGGTYNEQFF	TGTGCCAGCAGCCCTCAGGCTGGAGGGACCTACAATGAGCAGTTCTTC